The rows below give T cell receptor beta chains drawn from one sample of a study of shared clonotypes between healthy human individuals. Generated by immunoSEQ multiplex PCR, the TCRdb table keeps only in-frame clones and is missing some. The data contain more than 1 million clones, 70% to 80% of them singletons. The sequenced material came from memory CD4+ T cells from PBMCs. Receptor source: a man aged 18 to 29 in good health. Some clones in this sample may be carry-over from other donors' samples. CDR3s include the opening cysteine and the closing phenylalanine or tryptophan. A D gene is named only where the DNA matches it firmly. Not every row has a clone size; where given, it reads once, few, many or a size class.

14	TRBV27	TRBJ1-1	TRBD1	.	TGTGCCAGCAGAACCCGGACAGGGGGGACTGAAGCTTTCTTT	CASRTRTGGTEAFF
13	TRBV5-4	TRBJ2-1	.	.	TGTGCCAGCAGCTTGTCCGGGTCTAATGAGCAGTTCTTC	CASSLSGSNEQFF
15	TRBV18	TRBJ2-7	.	.	TGTGCCAGCTCCCAACTGGACAGCCAAACGTCCGAGCAGTACTTC	CASSQLDSQTSEQYF
14	TRBV5-1	TRBJ2-2	.	few	TGCGCCAGCAGCTTGGGCTCCGTGACCGGGGAGCTGTTTTTT	CASSLGSVTGELFF
17	TRBV12-5	TRBJ2-5	TRBD1	.	TGTGCTAGTGCCTCCGGGACAGGGTTTCCGTACCAAGAGACCCAGTACTTC	CASASGTGFPYQETQYF
10	TRBV20-1	TRBJ2-7	.	few	TGCAGTGCTAGCAAGAGCGAGCAGTACTTC	CSASKSEQYF
13	TRBV5-4	TRBJ2-7	.	.	TGTGCCAGCAGCCAGGTAGGGGTGCACGAGCAGTACTTC	CASSQVGVHEQYF
15	TRBV6-1	TRBJ1-1	.	.	TGTGCCAGCAGTGAAGCCTCCGCGGGGAGAACTGAAGCTTTCTTT	CASSEASAGRTEAFF
16	TRBV7-9	TRBJ1-1	.	.	TGTGCCAGCACCAAATGGAGAGGGGAAGTGGACACTGAAGCTTTCTTT	CASTKWRGEVDTEAFF
14	TRBV6-1	TRBJ2-3	.	.	TGTGCCAGCAGTGACCGGGGTCCCACAGATACGCAGTATTTT	CASSDRGPTDTQYF
11	TRBV20-1	TRBJ1-3	.	.	TGCAGTGCTCGAACCGGGGACACCATATATTTT	CSARTGDTIYF
12	TRBV10-2	TRBJ2-5	.	.	TGCGCCAGCAGTCCAGGTGCGGAGACCCAGTACTTC	CASSPGAETQYF
13	TRBV5-1	TRBJ1-1	.	.	TGCGCCAGCAGCTTGGGCCGACGGCGTGAAGCTTTCTTT	CASSLGRRREAFF
13	TRBV11-1	TRBJ2-7	.	.	TGTGCCAGCAGCTTAGCAGGGACGCACGAGCAGTACTTC	CASSLAGTHEQYF
12	TRBV6-1	TRBJ2-7	.	.	TGTGCCAGCAGTGTTGGCGTAGACGAGCAGTACTTC	CASSVGVDEQYF
14	TRBV7-3	TRBJ2-3	.	.	TGTGCCAGCAGCTCAACAAGTCTCACAGATACGCAGTATTTT	CASSSTSLTDTQYF
16	TRBV5-4	TRBJ2-7	.	.	TGTGCCAGCAGCCCACCCCTGAGCAACCCGTCCTACGAGCAGTACTTC	CASSPPLSNPSYEQYF
15	TRBV4-1	TRBJ2-5	TRBD1	.	TGCGCCAGCAGCCGTGGACAGGGGGAGAGGGAGACCCAGTACTTC	CASSRGQGERETQYF
13	TRBV5-6	TRBJ2-7	TRBD1	.	TGTGCCAGCACCTTACAGGGGGCCTACGAGCAGTACTTC	CASTLQGAYEQYF
13	TRBV14	TRBJ1-5	.	.	TGTGCCAGCTCAAGGACCGGCAATCAGCCCCAGCATTTT	CASSRTGNQPQHF
12	TRBV28	TRBJ1-5	.	few	TGTGCCAGCAGGCTAAACAATCAGCCCCAGCATTTT	CASRLNNQPQHF
14	TRBV6-6	TRBJ2-7	TRBD2	.	TGTGCCAGCAGCCCAAGGGCGGGAGTCCACGAGCAGTACTTC	CASSPRAGVHEQYF
12	TRBV18	TRBJ2-1	.	.	TGTGCCAGCTCACCACGGGATTTCTATCAGTTCTTC	CASSPRDFYQFF
13	TRBV6-1	TRBJ1-2	.	.	TGTGCCAGCAGTGATACAGGGCCCCTTGGCTACACCTTC	CASSDTGPLGYTF
14	TRBV10-3	TRBJ1-4	.	.	TGTGCCATCCGGCGGGACGGGACTAATGAAAAACTGTTTTTT	CAIRRDGTNEKLFF
16	TRBV10-3	TRBJ2-1	TRBD1	.	TGTGCCATCAGACCGTCCTGGGGACAGGGCCACAATGAGCAGTTCTTC	CAIRPSWGQGHNEQFF
15	TRBV2	TRBJ2-5	.	.	TGTGCCAGCAGGGGTTTTCACAGGGCCCGGGAGACCCAGTACTTC	CASRGFHRARETQYF
14	TRBV18	TRBJ2-3	TRBD1	.	TGTGCCAGCTCACTTGGACAGGACACAGATACGCAGTATTTT	CASSLGQDTDTQYF
15	TRBV7-9	TRBJ2-3	TRBD2	.	TGTGCCAGCAGCTCCCCGACTAGCGGCACAGATACGCAGTATTTT	CASSSPTSGTDTQYF
14	TRBV10-3	TRBJ1-2	.	few	TGTGCCATCAGTGCGGGACCGCAGAACTATGGCTACACCTTC	CAISAGPQNYGYTF
14	TRBV5-1	TRBJ2-5	.	.	TGCGCCAGCAGCCTTATGCTCAATCAAGAGACCCAGTACTTC	CASSLMLNQETQYF
17	TRBV9	TRBJ2-2	TRBD2	many	TGTGCCAGCAGCGTAGAGGGACTAGCGGGCGCGACCGGGGAGCTGTTTTTT	CASSVEGLAGATGELFF
15	TRBV7-6	TRBJ2-3	.	.	TGTGCCAGCAGCATGTGGGCCGGAGGATCAGATACGCAGTATTTT	CASSMWAGGSDTQYF
15	TRBV2	TRBJ1-2	.	.	TGTGCCAGCAGTGCCCGGGACGTAGCTAACTATGGCTACACCTTC	CASSARDVANYGYTF
14	TRBV30	TRBJ1-5	.	few	TGTGCCTGGAGTGTTACAGGGTCCGATCAGCCCCAGCATTTT	CAWSVTGSDQPQHF
15	TRBV6-5	TRBJ2-2	.	.	TGTGCCAGCAGTCCAGCAGGGTTTAGTAACGGGGAGCTGTTTTTT	CASSPAGFSNGELFF
16	TRBV21-1	TRBJ2-5	.	.	TGTGCCGGTCCTCGGGGGATAGCGGAGGTGGAAGAGACCCAGTACTTC	CAGPRGIAEVEETQYF
15	TRBV7-8	TRBJ2-2	.	.	TGTGCCAGCAGCTTAGCAAGGACACAGGGTTTGGAGCTGTTTTTT	CASSLARTQGLELFF
14	TRBV29-1	TRBJ1-3	.	.	TGCAGCGTTGAAAGGGGGGGAGCTGGAAACACCATATATTTT	CSVERGGAGNTIYF
15	TRBV5-6	TRBJ1-5	.	.	TGTGCCAACAGCTTGGCCGCGGGGAGCAATCAGCCCCAGCATTTT	CANSLAAGSNQPQHF
16	TRBV6-6	TRBJ2-1	.	.	TGTGCCAGCAGTATCTCCATCTCGGGTGGGAGGAATGAGCAGTTCTTC	CASSISISGGRNEQFF
15	TRBV29-1	TRBJ2-1	.	many	TGCAGCGGAGGGGCGGGCTGGGCAATGGCAAATGAGCAGTTCTTC	CSGGAGWAMANEQFF
14	TRBV9	TRBJ1-2	TRBD1	.	TGTGCCAGCAGCGGGGACAGGGACCACTATGGCTACACCTTC	CASSGDRDHYGYTF
14	TRBV6-9	TRBJ1-1	.	once	TGTGCCAGCAGCCCCCGACTCGGGGACACTGAAGCTTTCTTT	CASSPRLGDTEAFF
12	TRBV27	TRBJ1-3	.	.	TGTGGCAGCGGGGAGTCTGGAAACACCATATATTTT	CGSGESGNTIYF
12	TRBV2	TRBJ2-2	.	.	TGTGCCAGCAGCGGCCACGTCGGGGAGCTGTTTTTT	CASSGHVGELFF